This entry is about one T cell receptor beta chain. The record originates from a study of blood T cell repertoires in COVID-19. On the study more broadly: Samples of COVID-19 (acute and convalescent) were obtained from the United States, Italy and Spain. T cells, B-cell-depleted T cells, or PBMCs supplied cDNA or gDNA.

Authors' processing steps: Estimation of nucleated cell counts was performed using reference gene primer amplification. Sequencing was performed with immunoSEQ multiplex PCR; in TCRdb, only in-frame clones are kept and a portion is missing. The V and J calls and the clone size are those of that table, but D and trimming were determined from the DNA. This sample has 65,000 to 70,000 clones; approximately 93% occur once, and the top ten carry about 2.6%. The CDR3 covers 15 residues. The trim removed 3 bases at V and 6 bases at J, leaving 5 bases unmatched. The V gene's germline CDR1 is SGDLS and CDR2 YYNGEE.

The source of this sequence is a man aged 70 or older with active COVID-19. The chain has TRBV9 and TRBJ1-4, with 10 positions matching TRBD1. The material sequenced was peripheral blood. CDR3 sequence: CASSGGQGGYEKLFF. In nucleotides, the CDR3 is TGTGCCAGCAGCGGAGGACAGGGGGGATATGAAAAACTGTTTTTT.